This T cell receptor (beta chain) was recovered during a study of T cell repertoires in cytomegalovirus infection. The overall study: CMV infection and matching HLA type were both indicated by public TCR beta signatures.

This CDR3 contains 14 residues. Germline CDR1 reads SGHDT; CDR2 reads YYEEEE. V trimming: 1 base; J trimming: 6 bases; junction bases outside the gene matches: 7. One entry per CDR3 protein, called by TCRdb with MiXCR from the reads. The sample contains around 230,000 distinct CDR3 sequences, 5% to 8.5% of which appear only once. This clonotype was detected a few times. The antigen is undetermined. Study-level results: Within the response measured ex vivo, HLA-C-restricted CMV-specific TCR beta clonotypes were dominant.

The sequence derives from a human donor in good health (CMV status not recorded). Some clones in this sample may be carry-over from other donors' samples. The chain carries TRBV5-6 and TRBJ2-7, with 7 bases lining up with TRBD2. The sequenced material came from PBMCs. The CDR3, as DNA: TGTGCCAGCAGCTTGAAGGGGAGGGGAACCGAGCAGTACTTC. Its protein product is CASSLKGRGTEQYF.